This T cell receptor beta chain originates from a study of OX40 agonist ivuxolimab in advanced cancers. Study background: It was ivuxolimab, an agonistic anti-OX40 (CD134) antibody, that patients were treated with.

Assay used: immunoSEQ multiplex PCR; TCRdb lists only in-frame clones, some missing. In the table there are tens of thousands of clones, 92% of which are singletons. CDR1 is SGHNT, CDR2 YYREEE, per germline (reference sequence). J was trimmed by 4 bases and V by 5 bases; bases with no gene match: 5. This CDR3 has 13 residues. The genes are TRBV5-4 and TRBJ2-7; 8 positions match TRBD2. The sequence came from an adult with an advanced solid tumor such as melanoma, head and neck, liver or kidney cancer. The sample in question was CD4+ or CD8+ T cells sorted from blood, obtained in a trial of the OX40 agonist ivuxolimab. CDR3 in amino acids: CASRSGTSYEQYF. The CDR3 nucleotides read TGTGCCAGCAGATCCGGGACTAGTTACGAGCAGTACTTC.